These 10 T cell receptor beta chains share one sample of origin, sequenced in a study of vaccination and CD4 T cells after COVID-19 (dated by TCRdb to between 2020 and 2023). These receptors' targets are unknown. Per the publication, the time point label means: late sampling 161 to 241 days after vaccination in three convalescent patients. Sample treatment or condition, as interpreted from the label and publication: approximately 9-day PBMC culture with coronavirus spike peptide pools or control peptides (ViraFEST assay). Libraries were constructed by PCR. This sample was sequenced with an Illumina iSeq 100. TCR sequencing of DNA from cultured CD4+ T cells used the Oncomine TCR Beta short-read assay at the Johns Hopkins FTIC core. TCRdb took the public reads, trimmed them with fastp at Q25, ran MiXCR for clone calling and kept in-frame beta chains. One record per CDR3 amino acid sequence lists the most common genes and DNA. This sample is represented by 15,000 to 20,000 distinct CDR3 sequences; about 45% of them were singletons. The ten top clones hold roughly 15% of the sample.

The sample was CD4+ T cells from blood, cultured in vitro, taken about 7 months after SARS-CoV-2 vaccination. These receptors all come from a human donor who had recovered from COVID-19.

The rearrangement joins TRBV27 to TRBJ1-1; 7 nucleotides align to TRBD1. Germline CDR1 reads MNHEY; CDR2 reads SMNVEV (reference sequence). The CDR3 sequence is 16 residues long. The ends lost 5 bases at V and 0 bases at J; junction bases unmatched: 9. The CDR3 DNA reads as TGTGCCAGCAGTCCTGGGGGACAGTTCATGAACACTGAAGCTTTCTTT. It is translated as CASSPGGQFMNTEAFF.

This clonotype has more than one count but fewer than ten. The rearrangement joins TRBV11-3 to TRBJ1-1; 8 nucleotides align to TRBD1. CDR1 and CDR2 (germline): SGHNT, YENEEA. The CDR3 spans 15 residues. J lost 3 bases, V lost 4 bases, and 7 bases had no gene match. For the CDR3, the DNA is TGTGCCAGCAGCTCCCAGGGGGCGCTGGACACTGAAGCTTTCTTT. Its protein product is CASSSQGALDTEAFF.

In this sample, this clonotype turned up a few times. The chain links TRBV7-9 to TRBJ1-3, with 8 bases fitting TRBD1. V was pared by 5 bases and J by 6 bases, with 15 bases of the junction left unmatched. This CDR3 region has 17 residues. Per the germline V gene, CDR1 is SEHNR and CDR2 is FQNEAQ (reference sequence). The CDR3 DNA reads TGTGCCAGCAGCCATAACGCCGGGACAGGACGTGCAAACACCATATATTTT. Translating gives CASSHNAGTGRANTIYF.

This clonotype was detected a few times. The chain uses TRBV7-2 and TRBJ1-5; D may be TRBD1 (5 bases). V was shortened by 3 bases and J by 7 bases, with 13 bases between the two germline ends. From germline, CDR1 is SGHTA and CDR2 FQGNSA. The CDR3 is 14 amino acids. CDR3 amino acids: CASSLIGEGQPQHF. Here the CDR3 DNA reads TGTGCCAGCAGCTTGATAGGGGAGGGACAGCCCCAGCATTTT.

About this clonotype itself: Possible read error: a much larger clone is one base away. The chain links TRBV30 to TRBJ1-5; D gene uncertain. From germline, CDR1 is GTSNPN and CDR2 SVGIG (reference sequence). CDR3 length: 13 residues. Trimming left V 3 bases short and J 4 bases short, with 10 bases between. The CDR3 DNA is TGTGCCTGGAGCGTGACGTTTAATCAGCCCCAGCATTTT. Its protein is CAWSVTFNQPQHF.

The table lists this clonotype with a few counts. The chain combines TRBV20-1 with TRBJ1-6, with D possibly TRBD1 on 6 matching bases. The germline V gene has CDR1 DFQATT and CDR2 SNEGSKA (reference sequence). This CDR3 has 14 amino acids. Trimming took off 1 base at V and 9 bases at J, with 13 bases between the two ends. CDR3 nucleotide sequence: TGCAGTGCTAGAGGTCGGGGGGCTGGTTCACCCCTCCACTTT. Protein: CSARGRGAGSPLHF.

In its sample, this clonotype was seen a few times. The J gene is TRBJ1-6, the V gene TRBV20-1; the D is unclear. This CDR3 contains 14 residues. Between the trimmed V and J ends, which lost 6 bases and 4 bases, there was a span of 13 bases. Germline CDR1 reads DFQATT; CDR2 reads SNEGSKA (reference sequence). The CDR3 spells CSAEEGGYNSPLHF. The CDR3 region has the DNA TGCAGTGCCGAGGAGGGAGGGTATAATTCACCCCTCCACTTT.

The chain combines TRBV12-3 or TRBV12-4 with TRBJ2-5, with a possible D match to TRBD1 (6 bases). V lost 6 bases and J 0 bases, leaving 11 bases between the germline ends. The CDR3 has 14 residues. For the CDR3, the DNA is TGTGCCAGCAGGAAGGGGACATACCAAGAGACCCAGTACTTC. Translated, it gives CASRKGTYQETQYF.

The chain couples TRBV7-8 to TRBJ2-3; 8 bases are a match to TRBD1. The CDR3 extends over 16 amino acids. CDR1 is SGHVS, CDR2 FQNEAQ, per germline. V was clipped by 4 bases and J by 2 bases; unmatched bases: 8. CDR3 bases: TGTGCCAGCAGCTCCCCAGGGGGCTCAGTCACAGATACGCAGTATTTT. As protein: CASSSPGGSVTDTQYF.

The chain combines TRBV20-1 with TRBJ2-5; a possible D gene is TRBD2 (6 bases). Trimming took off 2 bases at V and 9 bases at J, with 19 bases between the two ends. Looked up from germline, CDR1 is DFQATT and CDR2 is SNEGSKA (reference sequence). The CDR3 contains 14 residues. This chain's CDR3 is CSARSGVRGKAQYF. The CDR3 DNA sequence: TGCAGTGCTAGATCGGGCGTCCGGGGGAAGGCCCAGTACTTC.